The 3 T cell receptor beta chains below were found in one sample sequenced in a study of beta chain features in type 1 diabetes. Study findings and constraints: Moderately but significantly shorter TCRB CDR3s were found in Type 1 diabetes patients in all four CD4+ subsets.

Their recognized antigens are unknown. Every isolated RNA sample was fully reverse transcribed, so sequencing captured expressed TCRB transcripts. Assay: immunoSEQ multiplex PCR; the TCRdb copy retains only in-frame clones and omits some. The sample contains about 650,000 clones, 12% of which appear only once. Sequenced input: naive CD4+ T cells from blood. The receptors originated from a man aged 25 to 40 with type 1 diabetes.

In its sample, this clone was seen a few times. The chain links TRBV11-3 to TRBJ1-5; perhaps TRBD1 as D (6 bases). The CDR3 runs 15 residues. Germline CDR1 SGHNT, CDR2 YENEEA. V lost 2 bases and J 9 bases, leaving 17 bases between the germline ends. The DNA of the CDR3 is TGTGCCAGCAGCTTATTTGTGCAGGGGCTATGGCCCCAGCATTTT. Translation gives CASSLFVQGLWPQHF.

The chain has TRBV5-6 and TRBJ1-2; D ambiguous. This CDR3 is built from 13 residues. The germline CDR1 and CDR2 sequences are SGHDT and YYEEEE. Trimming took 5 bases from V and 13 from J, leaving 21 bases between them. This CDR3 is CASSPNFSGPSTF. The CDR3 DNA follows: TGTGCCAGCAGTCCTAACTTCAGTGGCCCCTCCACCTTC.

The CDR3 DNA follows: TGTGCCAGCAGCTCCTCACAGGGGTTAACTGAAGCTTTCTTT. Residues: CASSSSQGLTEAFF. This rearrangement joins TRBV13 to TRBJ1-1; TRBD1 agrees at 7 bases. The CDR3 length is 14 residues. CDR1 is PRHDT, CDR2 FYEKMQ, per germline (reference sequence). Trimming took 4 bases from V and 5 from J; bases not matched to a gene: 7.